The next 17 T cell receptor beta chains were all read from a single sample in a study of cytomegalovirus exposure and HLA in healthy donors. The PCR made use of 60 Vbeta and 13 Jbeta primers. The method was immunoSEQ multiplex PCR; TCRdb's version includes in-frame clones alone and lacks a portion of them. The sample holds under 150,000 clones, around 72% seen once. Sequencing input: PBMCs. Receptors were obtained from a man aged 35 to 55 in good health and CMV-seronegative.

This clone has more than one count but fewer than ten. This sequence joins TRBV27 and TRBJ1-2, with TRBD1 matching over 12 bases. The CDR3 sequence is 16 residues long. Trimming took 2 bases from V and 8 from J; bases not matched to a gene: 9. The germline V gene encodes CDR1 MNHEY and CDR2 SMNVEV (reference sequence). Here the CDR3 reads CASSLMGQGAFRGYTF. The CDR3 DNA reads TGTGCCAGCAGTTTAATGGGACAGGGGGCTTTTAGAGGCTACACCTTC.

This clone was seen more than once but under ten times. The genes are TRBV2 and TRBJ1-5; no clear D. Germline V CDR1 and CDR2: SNHLY, FYNNEI. This CDR3 has 14 residues. Trimming removed 8 bases at V and 13 bases at J, with 24 bases between. CDR3: CASSSAGSRSTQHF. CDR3 DNA sequence: TGTGCCAGCTCATCCGCGGGGTCCAGATCGACGCAGCATTTT.

This CDR3 reads CASSQEPGSLGEQYF. CDR3 DNA sequence: TGCGCCAGCAGCCAAGAACCGGGGAGCTTGGGTGAGCAGTACTTC. The chain couples TRBV4-1 to TRBJ2-7; D perhaps matches TRBD2 (5 bases). Per the germline V gene, CDR1 is MGHRA and CDR2 is YSYEKL. Trimming took off 0 bases at V and 7 bases at J, with 16 bases between the two ends. This CDR3 is 15 amino acids long.

The genes are TRBV10-2 and TRBJ2-7; 8 positions agree with TRBD1. V shed 5 bases, J shed 2 bases, and the junction held 8 bases outside the gene matches. This CDR3 is built from 15 residues. The germline V gene has CDR1 WSHSY and CDR2 SAAADI. This CDR3 is CASSIIGQGTYEQYF. CDR3 DNA sequence: TGCGCCAGCAGTATCATAGGACAGGGTACCTACGAGCAGTACTTC.

This chain joins TRBV5-1 and TRBJ2-3; 10 bases line up with TRBD2. Germline V gene sequence: CDR1 SGHRS, CDR2 YFSETQ. This CDR3 region has 14 residues. Losses at the gene ends were 5 bases for V and 9 bases for J; bases not matched to a gene: 9. DNA of the CDR3: TGCGCCAGCAGGGATAGGACTAGCGGCGTCACGCAGTATTTT. It translates to CASRDRTSGVTQYF.

This clone was seen a few times. This sequence joins TRBV5-1 and TRBJ2-1; D gene ambiguous. This CDR3 contains 15 residues. Germline assignment: CDR1 SGHRS and CDR2 YFSETQ. V lost 0 bases, J lost 2 bases, and 9 bases lay in between. CDR3 in DNA: TGCGCCAGCAGCTTGGTTGGCGAGGCCTACAATGAGCAGTTCTTC. Amino acids: CASSLVGEAYNEQFF.

V is TRBV19 and J is TRBJ1-6, with TRBD1 as a possible D gene (6 bases). CDR3 length equals 14 residues. Trimming took off 10 bases at V and 5 bases at J, with 15 bases between the two ends. CDR1 is LNHDA, CDR2 SQIVND, per germline (reference sequence). The CDR3 reads CATQMGHNNSPLHF. Here the CDR3 DNA reads TGTGCCACCCAGATGGGACACAATAATTCACCCCTCCACTTT. The whole variable domain, filled in from reference TRBV19 and TRBJ1-6, reads DGGITQSPKYLFRKEGQNVTLSCEQNLNHDAMYWYRQDPGQGLRLIYYSQIVNDFQKGDIAEGYSVSREKKESFPLTVTSAQKNPTAFYLCATQMGHNNSPLHFGNGTRLTVT.

This chain uses TRBV28 with TRBJ2-7; 7 nucleotides align to TRBD1. Germline V CDR1 and CDR2: MDHEN, SYDVKM. V lost 5 bases to trimming and J lost 4 bases; unmatched junction nucleotides: 14. CDR3 size: 16 residues. As DNA, the CDR3 is TGTGCCAGCAGTGAACCGGACAGGATGGCTTGGTACGAGCAGTACTTC. It translates to CASSEPDRMAWYEQYF. Looking up the rest from reference TRBV28 and TRBJ2-7 gives the full variable domain: DVKVTQSSRYLVKRTGEKVFLECVQDMDHENMFWYRQDPGLGLRLIYFSYDVKMKEKGDIPEGYSVSREKKERFSLILESASTNQTSMYLCASSEPDRMAWYEQYFGPGTRLTVT.

V usage is TRBV5-4 and J usage is TRBJ2-6; 11 bases fit TRBD1. The CDR3 covers 18 residues. Per the germline V gene, CDR1 is SGHNT and CDR2 is YYREEE (reference sequence). V dropped 1 base and J dropped 1; count of bases not matched to a gene: 4. CDR3 protein: CASSLRTGGRSGANVLTF. The CDR3, as DNA: TGTGCCAGCAGCTTGCGGACAGGGGGCAGATCTGGGGCCAACGTCCTGACTTTC.

Remarks on this clone: The same CDR3 is also encoded by other DNA sequences in this sample. The chain employs TRBV6-1 and TRBJ1-2, with 9 bases that match TRBD1. The V and J ends lost 1 base and 6 bases, in that order; junction bases with no gene match: 6. Germline lookup yields CDR1 MNHNS and CDR2 SASEGT. This CDR3 comprises 15 residues. This CDR3 is CASSEVHRGRNGYTF. For the CDR3, the DNA is TGTGCCAGCAGTGAAGTACACAGGGGGCGGAATGGCTACACCTTC.

The rearrangement links TRBV7-9 to TRBJ2-5; the match to TRBD1 covers 10 bases. This CDR3 has 15 amino acids. The J segment lost 2 bases and the V segment lost 4 bases, leaving 4 bases of the junction unmatched. The germline V gene has CDR1 SEHNR and CDR2 FQNEAQ (reference sequence). The CDR3 coding sequence is TGTGCCAGCAGCTCCCGGGACAGGGGACAAGAGACCCAGTACTTC. Protein sequence: CASSSRDRGQETQYF.

This clone was detected only a few times. The chain has TRBV9 and TRBJ1-2; TRBD1 is a possible D gene (5 bases). Germline values: CDR1 SGDLS, CDR2 YYNGEE. Trimming pared 3 bases from V and 0 bases from J, leaving 9 bases between. The CDR3 consists of 14 residues. For the CDR3, the DNA is TGTGCCAGCAGCGGAGACAGTACTAACTATGGCTACACCTTC. Protein sequence: CASSGDSTNYGYTF.

This chain uses TRBV5-1 with TRBJ1-6; the D gene is possibly TRBD1 (5 bases). V lost 0 bases, J lost 1 base, and 14 bases lay in between. The CDR3 has 18 residues. CDR1 SGHRS and CDR2 YFSETQ come from the germline V gene. The DNA for the CDR3 is TGCGCCAGCAGCTTGGAAGGAGGGGCAGGGTCCTATAATTCACCCCTCCACTTT. Residues: CASSLEGGAGSYNSPLHF.

This chain joins TRBV5-4 and TRBJ1-2; D gene unclear. With 5 bases removed from V and 4 bases from J, the gap between germline ends came to 15 bases. Germline lookup yields CDR1 SGHNT and CDR2 YYREEE (reference sequence). The CDR3 totals 14 residues. The CDR3 here is CASSSVSGGYGYTF. The CDR3 nucleotides are TGTGCCAGCAGTTCCGTGTCAGGTGGCTATGGCTACACCTTC.

This clone has a handful of counts. This chain joins TRBV7-3 and TRBJ2-5, with TRBD2 matching 11 bases. In germline, CDR1 is SGHTA, CDR2 FQGTGA. The CDR3 sequence is 19 residues long. The V gene end was trimmed by 2 bases and the J gene end by 2 bases; junction bases not matched to a gene: 13. CDR3 bases: TGTGCCAGCAGCTTATTTCGGGCTAGCGGGGGGCACTTACAAGAGACCCAGTACTTC. Translation: CASSLFRASGGHLQETQYF.

The rearrangement links TRBV5-1 to TRBJ1-2, with 7 positions matching TRBD1. The CDR3 totals 15 residues. The germline V gene has CDR1 SGHRS and CDR2 YFSETQ. Trimming removed 1 base from V and 4 bases from J; junction bases left unmatched: 7. The CDR3 DNA is TGCGCCAGCAGCTTGACTACAGGGGAGGTCTATGGCTACACCTTC. Protein product: CASSLTTGEVYGYTF.

This chain uses TRBV10-3 with TRBJ2-2; 12 nucleotides align to TRBD1. Germline-derived CDR1 and CDR2 are ENHRY and SYGVKD. V shed 2 bases and J 5 bases; nucleotides not matched to a gene: 3. The CDR3 spans 16 residues. CDR3 in DNA: TGTGCCATCAGTGAGCGGGACAGGGGGCGGACCGGGGAGCTGTTTTTT. Amino acids: CAISERDRGRTGELFF.